This record looks at one T cell receptor beta chain sequence and its context. One junction end disagrees with the germline gene, perhaps due to a read error. Using immunoSEQ multiplex PCR, the repertoire was profiled, and TCRdb retains in-frame clones only, with some absent. The sample holds just under 60,000 clones; about 88% are singletons and the top ten take 6% to 8%. This entry is derived from a study of blood T cell repertoires in COVID-19. Germline CDR1 SGHRS, CDR2 YFSETQ. The CDR3 consists of 15 residues. This chain connects TRBV5-1 to TRBJ2-1; 8 positions match TRBD1. The source of this sequence is a human donor with active COVID-19. The donor label of this sample is uncertain. Sequences were obtained from peripheral blood. The CDR3 loop reads CATSPDRGNYNEQFF. The CDR3, as DNA: TGCGCCACCAGCCCTGACAGGGGTAACTACAATGAGCAGTTCTTC.